This T cell receptor beta chain appears in the sequencing data of a study of blood T cell repertoires in COVID-19. Using immunoSEQ multiplex PCR, the repertoire was profiled, and TCRdb retains in-frame clones only, with some absent. The data show about 330,000 clones, approximately 88% seen once. This CDR3 region has 13 residues. The germline gives CDR1 LGHNA, CDR2 YNFKEQ. V lost 3 bases and J 5 bases, leaving 10 bases between the germline ends. This clone was seen a handful of times. This chain uses TRBV4-2 with TRBJ1-2, with D perhaps TRBD1 (6 bases). Input material: PBMCs or T cells enriched from blood (not recorded which). The sequence came from a man aged 25 to 45 who had recovered from COVID-19. Written as DNA, the CDR3 is TGTGCCAGCAGCCAGGACAGACTTTATGGCTACACCTTC. The encoded protein is CASSQDRLYGYTF.